This is a list of T cell receptor beta chains from one sample in a study of OX40 agonist ivuxolimab in advanced cancers. Sequencing used immunoSEQ multiplex PCR; TCRdb keeps in-frame clones, though not all of them. The repertoire holds nearly 80,000 clones, with roughly 94% as singletons. The starting material was CD4+ or CD8+ T cells sorted from blood, obtained in a trial of the OX40 agonist ivuxolimab. All receptors derive from an adult with an advanced solid tumor such as melanoma, head and neck, liver or kidney cancer. CDR3s include the opening cysteine and the closing phenylalanine or tryptophan. The D gene is left open where the match is weak. A clone size is listed for some rows: how often the clone was seen (once, few, many), or a class if it is expanded.

>-|TRBV15|16|-|TRBJ1-2
TGTGCCACCAGCAGAGATTTCCGGGGGGCGGACTATGGCTACACCTTC
CATSRDFRGADYGYTF
>-|TRBV28|13|TRBD1|TRBJ1-2
TGTGCCCGAGACAGGGGTTTGGGCTATGGCTACACCTTC
CARDRGLGYGYTF
>-|TRBV27|15|TRBD1|TRBJ1-2
TGTGCCAGCAGTGTACCGGGACAGGGGTTTGAGGGCTACACCTTC
CASSVPGQGFEGYTF
>few|TRBV19|14|-|TRBJ2-1
TGTGCCAGTACCTCCGGCAACTCCTACAATGAGCAGTTCTTC
CASTSGNSYNEQFF
>-|TRBV6-5|14|-|TRBJ2-1
TGTGCCAGCAGCCTAGCAAACGAGTACAATGAGCAGTTCTTC
CASSLANEYNEQFF
>-|TRBV2|15|-|TRBJ2-7
TGTGCCAGCAGTGAAGGCGCTAGTCCGGGGTACGAGCAGTACTTC
CASSEGASPGYEQYF
>-|TRBV27|13|-|TRBJ1-4
TGTGCCAGCAAGGAGACCCTAAGCGGAAAACTGTTTTTT
CASKETLSGKLFF
>-|TRBV5-8|14|-|TRBJ1-1
TGTGCCAGCAGCTTCCTGACAGAGAACACTGAAGCTTTCTTT
CASSFLTENTEAFF
>once|TRBV28|14|TRBD1|TRBJ1-1
TGTGCCAGCAGTTTAATAAACAGGGGACCTGAAGCTTTCTTT
CASSLINRGPEAFF
>-|TRBV5-8|15|-|TRBJ2-3
TGTGCCAGCAGCAAGGGTGTATTCGGTCCAGATACGCAGTATTTT
CASSKGVFGPDTQYF
>-|TRBV5-6|15|TRBD2|TRBJ2-3
TGTGCCAGCAGCTTGACCCTAGCGGGGACAGATACGCAGTATTTT
CASSLTLAGTDTQYF
>once|TRBV6-1|16|TRBD2|TRBJ2-7
TGTGCCAGCAGTGAAGCGGTCGGACTAGCGTCCTACGAGCAGTACTTC
CASSEAVGLASYEQYF
>-|TRBV19|12|-|TRBJ1-1
TGTGCCAGTAGTACGGGCCTCACTGAAGCTTTCTTT
CASSTGLTEAFF
>-|TRBV27|14|TRBD1|TRBJ2-7
TGTGCCAGCAGTTGGGGGACAGGGGGGAACGAGCAGTACTTC
CASSWGTGGNEQYF
>once|TRBV28|15|TRBD1|TRBJ1-5
TGTGCCAGCAGTTTTAGGTCGGCAGGGGGTCAGCCCCAGCATTTT
CASSFRSAGGQPQHF
>-|TRBV7-6|17|TRBD2|TRBJ2-1
TGTGCCAGCAGCTTAGCGGCGGGAGGGGGTTCCTACAATGAGCAGTTCTTC
CASSLAAGGGSYNEQFF
>-|TRBV27|12|-|TRBJ2-3
TGTGCCAGCAGTTTTCCGGCGGATACGCAGTATTTT
CASSFPADTQYF
>once|TRBV21-1|15|-|TRBJ1-4
TGTGCCAGCAGCAAAGCCTGGACCGAGGGGGAAAAACTGTTTTTT
CASSKAWTEGEKLFF
>-|TRBV4-3|16|-|TRBJ2-1
TGCGCCAGCAGCCAAGACGGTAGCGCGTCCTACAATGAGCAGTTCTTC
CASSQDGSASYNEQFF
>-|TRBV5-6|13|-|TRBJ1-2
TGTGCCAGCAGCTCGCAGGTCCACTATGGCTACACCTTC
CASSSQVHYGYTF
>-|TRBV7-9|15|-|TRBJ2-7
TGTGCCAGCAGTCAGGGGGGCGGGGGCCCCTACGAGCAGTACTTC
CASSQGGGGPYEQYF
>-|TRBV28|14|-|TRBJ2-2
TGTGCCAGCAGTTTACCCAGGAAAGCCGGGGAGCTGTTTTTT
CASSLPRKAGELFF
>-|TRBV7-6|13|TRBD1|TRBJ2-1
TGTGCCAGCTTTGCACAGGGGTTGGGTGAGCAGTTCTTC
CASFAQGLGEQFF
>-|TRBV13|14|-|TRBJ1-2
TGTGCCAGCAGCTTAGGAAAGGGGAACTATGGCTACACCTTC
CASSLGKGNYGYTF
>once|TRBV7-6|15|TRBD2|TRBJ2-1
TGTGCCAGCAGCTCGGGACTAGCGCTGGGCGATGAGCAGTTCTTC
CASSSGLALGDEQFF
>-|TRBV4-3|11|-|TRBJ2-7
TGCGCCAGCTATAAGTCCTACGAGCAGTACTTC
CASYKSYEQYF
>-|TRBV6-1|18|-|TRBJ2-7
TGTGCCAGCAGTGAAGGGGGTCCGTATTTACCTGGAACCTACGAGCAGTACTTC
CASSEGGPYLPGTYEQYF
>-|TRBV7-3|16|TRBD2|TRBJ2-1
TGTGCCAGCAGCCTATGGACTAGCGGGGAGGACAATGAGCAGTTCTTC
CASSLWTSGEDNEQFF